The rows below give T cell receptor beta chains drawn from one sample of a study of PD-1 blockade in classical Hodgkin lymphoma. TCRdb's copy holds only in-frame clones and misses some; the assay was immunoSEQ multiplex PCR. The profile covers 9,000 to 10,000 clones, with approximately 84% appearing a single time and under 15% taken by the ten largest. The sample consisted of CD8+ T cells from blood. Every receptor here comes from a human donor with classical Hodgkin lymphoma. CDR3s include the opening cysteine and the closing phenylalanine or tryptophan.

>TRBV6-5|15
CASSYTPGHFYEQFF
>TRBV7-9|14
CATSGRDWTYEQYF
>TRBV28|14
CASSFAGMNTEAFF
>TRBV5-1|14
CASSLEGNTGELFF
>TRBV18|16
CASSPVWTASSYEQYF
>TRBV10-2|13
CASSDWENTEAFF
>TRBV5-1|17
CASSFHGQGVSSDTQYF
>TRBV4-3|13
CASSQNRVTEAFF
>TRBV15|15
CATSRGPQGGYGYTF
>TRBV4-3|16
CASSQVPGHSTDTQYF
>TRBV28|16
CASSWGKASGRDTQYF
>TRBV25-1|16
CASSEMGSLANEKLFF
>TRBV19|15
CASGASRGQRYEQYF